This T cell receptor (beta chain) is drawn from a study of shared clonotypes between healthy human individuals. This clone was observed a few times. What it recognizes is unknown. Study-wide results and limits: Shared clonotypes: about 5.3% naive CD4, under 4% naive CD8, 2.3% memory CD4, about 0.41% memory CD8.

The run depth of the assay was deep. The table came from immunoSEQ multiplex PCR; TCRdb's copy has only in-frame clones and leaves some out. The sample records about a million clones, approximately 76% being singletons. The CDR3 totals 15 residues. V was shortened by 1 base and J by 1 base, with 10 bases between the two germline ends. The germline V gene encodes CDR1 LGHNA and CDR2 YNFKEQ. The V and J genes are TRBV4-2 and TRBJ1-1; D not resolved. This TCR derives from a man between 18 and 35 years old in good health. Sequenced input: memory CD4+ T cells sorted from blood. Described subset: CD45RA-negative fraction. This chain's CDR3 is CASSQGIAANTEAFF. The CDR3 nucleotides read TGTGCCAGCAGCCAAGGCATTGCCGCGAACACTGAAGCTTTCTTT.